Each of the 22 T cell receptor beta chains below was sequenced from the same sample in a study of blood T cell repertoires in COVID-19. This table comes from immunoSEQ multiplex PCR, and its TCRdb copy is limited to in-frame clones, with some not included. In the table there are about 170,000 clones, roughly 85% of which are singletons. Specimen: peripheral blood. The source of these receptors is a woman of 80 years or more with acute or convalescent COVID-19.

The chain employs TRBV9 and TRBJ1-6; TRBD1 might be the D (5 bases). Germline V CDR1 and CDR2: SGDLS, YYNGEE. This CDR3 has 16 amino acids. V was trimmed by 0 bases and J by 8 bases, leaving 15 bases between them. The CDR3 DNA is TGTGCCAGCAGCGTAGCACCAGGGCCAACAGATTCACCCCTCCACTTT. It is translated as CASSVAPGPTDSPLHF.

The J gene is TRBJ2-7, the V gene TRBV27; tentatively, D is TRBD1 (5 bases). This CDR3 has 13 amino acids. The V gene lost 10 bases and the J gene lost 3 bases, with 16 bases spanning the gap. Germline loops: CDR1 MNHEY, CDR2 SMNVEV (reference sequence). CDR3 nucleotide sequence: TGTGCCAAACACCAGGGCAGAGACTACGAGCAGTACTTC. The encoded protein is CAKHQGRDYEQYF.

This rearrangement joins TRBV7-8 to TRBJ2-7; 8 positions agree with TRBD2. Germline CDR1 and CDR2: SGHVS and FQNEAQ. V dropped 3 bases and J dropped 6; count of bases not matched to a gene: 7. The CDR3 is 14 amino acids. CDR3 in DNA: TGTGCCAGCAGCTTCGGCGGGGGGTATGGCGAGCAGTACTTC. It specifies CASSFGGGYGEQYF.

This sequence joins TRBV6-1 and TRBJ1-5; 11 bases line up with TRBD1. The germline CDR1 and CDR2 sequences are MNHNS and SASEGT. Unmatched junction bases numbered 6, after V lost 4 bases and J lost 4 bases. CDR3 length: 16 amino acids. The CDR3 region is CASSGRDRGGNQPQHF. The CDR3, as DNA: TGTGCCAGCAGTGGGCGGGACAGGGGGGGAAATCAGCCCCAGCATTTT.

Only a few counts were recorded for this clone. The chain links TRBV19 to TRBJ2-3; 10 nucleotides agree with TRBD2. CDR3 length equals 17 residues. After removal of 3 bases from V and 1 base from J, the junction contained 7 bases not matched to a gene. Germline CDR1 is LNHDA and CDR2 is SQIVND (reference sequence). CDR3 protein: CASSILQAGGGTDTQYF. Written as DNA, the CDR3 is TGTGCCAGTAGTATCCTACAAGCGGGGGGGGGCACAGATACGCAGTATTTT.

The chain is built from TRBV9 and TRBJ1-2; 11 nucleotides line up with TRBD1. Trimming cost V 3 bases and J 4 bases; bases outside gene matches: 5. This CDR3 region has 15 residues. Germline values: CDR1 SGDLS, CDR2 YYNGEE. Here the CDR3 reads CASSEGTGGSYGYTF. For the CDR3, the DNA is TGTGCCAGCAGCGAGGGGACAGGGGGGAGCTATGGCTACACCTTC.

This clone showed up just once. V gene TRBV27 combines with J gene TRBJ2-5, with 8 bases that match TRBD1. This CDR3 region has 16 residues. The V gene's germline CDR1 is MNHEY and CDR2 SMNVEV (reference sequence). The ends lost 5 bases at V and 5 bases at J; junction bases unmatched: 13. The CDR3 nucleotides read TGTGCCAGCAGTCGATGGACAGGGATGAGAGGCGAGACCCAGTACTTC. Translating it yields CASSRWTGMRGETQYF.

This chain uses TRBV3-1 (or the pseudogene TRBV3-2) with TRBJ1-2; D uncertain. The CDR3 runs to 12 residues. The germline V gene encodes CDR1 LGHDT and CDR2 YNNKEL (reference sequence). Between the trimmed V and J ends, which lost 2 bases and 7 bases, there was a span of 8 bases. The CDR3 nucleotides read TGTGCCAGCAGCCAAACTAACCGTGGCTACACCTTC. It is translated as CASSQTNRGYTF.

The rearrangement uses TRBV7-9 and TRBJ2-3, with TRBD1 as a possible D gene (6 bases). The CDR3 spans 14 residues. Trimming cost V 5 bases and J 0 bases, with 9 bases left between them. From germline, CDR1 is SEHNR and CDR2 FQNEAQ (reference sequence). The CDR3 reads CASSPGQSTDTQYF. The CDR3 DNA sequence: TGTGCCAGCAGCCCCGGACAGAGCACAGATACGCAGTATTTT.

V is TRBV7-2 and J is TRBJ1-6, with a possible D match to TRBD1 (5 bases). There are 16 residues in the CDR3. V gave up 4 bases and J gave up 10 bases, with 20 bases separating them. Germline CDR1 and CDR2: SGHTA and FQGNSA. CDR3 protein: CASSSTTGTMKSPLHF. Written as DNA, the CDR3 is TGTGCCAGCAGCTCAACGACGGGGACTATGAAGTCACCCCTCCACTTT.

The V call is TRBV10-1, the J call TRBJ2-7; no clear D. This CDR3 region has 11 residues. The germline gives CDR1 WNHNN, CDR2 SYGVQD (reference sequence). Trimming cost V 9 bases and J 3 bases, with 9 bases left between them. The CDR3 DNA sequence: TGCGCCAGTACCTGCGACTACGAGCAGTACTTC. Amino acids: CASTCDYEQYF.

The V and J genes are TRBV5-1 and TRBJ2-7, with TRBD1 matching over 9 bases. The CDR3 runs 13 residues. Germline CDR1 reads SGHRS; CDR2 reads YFSETQ. V trimming: 4 bases; J trimming: 5 bases; junction bases outside the gene matches: 4. This CDR3 reads CASSQDRGHEQYF. CDR3 sequence (DNA): TGCGCCAGCAGCCAGGACAGGGGCCACGAGCAGTACTTC. The full variable domain, rest sourced from reference TRBV5-1 and TRBJ2-7, is KAGVTQTPRYLIKTRGQQVTLSCSPISGHRSVSWYQQTPGQGLQFLFEYFSETQRNKGNFPGRFSGRQFSNSRSEMNVSTLELGDSALYLCASSQDRGHEQYFGPGTRLTVT.

This chain uses TRBV7-9 with TRBJ1-2, with 8 bases identical to TRBD1. This CDR3 has 13 residues. Losses at the gene ends were 5 bases for V and 5 bases for J; bases not matched to a gene: 4. Per germline, CDR1 SEHNR and CDR2 FQNEAQ (reference sequence). The CDR3 region is CASSGTGEYGYTF. CDR3 nucleotides: TGTGCCAGCAGCGGGACAGGAGAGTATGGCTACACCTTC. Using reference TRBV7-9 and TRBJ1-2 for the parts outside the CDR3, the full variable domain is DTGVSQNPRHKITKRGQNVTFRCDPISEHNRLYWYRQTLGQGPEFLTYFQNEAQLEKSRLLSDRFSAERPKGSFSTLEIQRTEQGDSAMYLCASSGTGEYGYTFGSGTRLTVV.

The rearrangement links TRBV5-1 to TRBJ1-6, with D perhaps matching TRBD1 (6 bases). The length of the CDR3 is 14 residues. CDR1 SGHRS and CDR2 YFSETQ come from the germline V gene. V gave up 2 bases and J gave up 10 bases, with 13 bases separating them. DNA of the CDR3: TGCGCCAGCAGCTTAACAGGGTCAGGATCACCCCTCCACTTT. Its protein is CASSLTGSGSPLHF. Full variable domain (missing parts from reference TRBV5-1 and TRBJ1-6): KAGVTQTPRYLIKTRGQQVTLSCSPISGHRSVSWYQQTPGQGLQFLFEYFSETQRNKGNFPGRFSGRQFSNSRSEMNVSTLELGDSALYLCASSLTGSGSPLHFGNGTRLTVT.

The chain carries TRBV9 and TRBJ1-4, with no clear D. This CDR3 spans 15 amino acids. Trimming cost V 1 base and J 4 bases, with 11 bases left between them. CDR1 is SGDLS and CDR2 is YYNGEE in the germline V gene. The CDR3 region has the DNA TGTGCCAGCAGCGTATCTCCGGTTGGTAATGAAAAACTGTTTTTT. Amino acid sequence: CASSVSPVGNEKLFF.

The chain joins TRBV5-1 to TRBJ2-3, with 7 bases matching TRBD1. V was clipped by 4 bases and J by 2 bases; unmatched bases: 7. Looked up from germline, CDR1 is SGHRS and CDR2 is YFSETQ. There are 15 residues in the CDR3. The CDR3 nucleotides are TGCGCCAGCAGCCCCACGACAGGGATCACAGATACGCAGTATTTT. This gives the protein CASSPTTGITDTQYF.

This clone was found once. The J gene is TRBJ1-2, the V gene TRBV6-6, with no clear D. Germline-derived CDR1 and CDR2 are MNHNY and SVGAGI (reference sequence). The CDR3 is made up of 12 amino acids. Trimming removed 7 bases at V and 4 bases at J, with 10 bases between. The CDR3 spells CASNREGYGYTF. The CDR3 bases are TGTGCCAGCAACCGGGAGGGCTATGGCTACACCTTC.

The chain joins TRBV5-6 to TRBJ2-6, with unresolved D. The CDR3 consists of 15 residues. The germline gives CDR1 SGHDT, CDR2 YYEEEE. With 0 bases removed from V and 0 bases from J, the gap between germline ends came to 4 bases. The CDR3 loop reads CASSLVISGANVLTF. The CDR3 DNA is TGTGCCAGCAGCTTGGTAATCTCTGGGGCCAACGTCCTGACTTTC.

The chain is built from TRBV5-1 and TRBJ2-5; tentatively, D is TRBD1 (6 bases). Germline-derived CDR1 and CDR2 are SGHRS and YFSETQ. The CDR3 totals 16 residues. Trimming took 0 bases from V and 6 from J, leaving 18 bases between them. The CDR3 region has the DNA TGCGCCAGCAGCTTGGGCAACAGGGTCTTAGGTAAGACCCAGTACTTC. Its protein product is CASSLGNRVLGKTQYF.

The rearrangement links TRBV10-3 to TRBJ2-3; a possible D gene is TRBD2 (5 bases). The CDR3 totals 14 residues. The germline V and J ends were trimmed by 9 bases and 0 bases, with 13 bases remaining between them. Germline CDR1 is ENHRY and CDR2 is SYGVKD. CDR3: CAITRTGSTDTQYF. CDR3 sequence (DNA): TGTGCCATAACCAGGACGGGGAGCACAGATACGCAGTATTTT.

V usage is TRBV6-5 and J usage is TRBJ1-1, with TRBD1 matching over 11 bases. This CDR3 is built from 13 residues. From germline, CDR1 is MNHEY and CDR2 SVGAGI. The ends lost 4 bases at V and 5 bases at J; junction bases unmatched: 0. CDR3 amino acids: CASSWDRGTEAFF. The CDR3 nucleotides read TGTGCCAGCAGTTGGGACAGGGGGACTGAAGCTTTCTTT.

The chain has TRBV9 and TRBJ1-3; 9 bases map to TRBD1. V dropped 0 bases and J dropped 0; count of bases not matched to a gene: 1. Germline V CDR1 and CDR2: SGDLS, YYNGEE. The CDR3 is made up of 16 amino acids. CDR3 in amino acids: CASSVETGGSGNTIYF. CDR3 coding DNA: TGTGCCAGCAGCGTAGAGACAGGGGGCTCTGGAAACACCATATATTTT.